Detailed here is one T cell receptor (beta chain). The antigen is undetermined. 13 Jbeta primers and 60 Vbeta primers were used for the PCR. TCRdb's table, derived via immunoSEQ multiplex PCR, lists solely in-frame clones and lacks some. This table holds about 150,000 clones, approximately 82% found once. This record comes from a study of cytomegalovirus exposure and HLA in healthy donors. Study-wide findings and caveats: Available immune exposure information was restricted to CMV serostatus only.

CDR1 is SQVTM, CDR2 ANQGSEA, per germline. This CDR3 has 12 residues. Trimming pared 0 bases from V and 5 bases from J, leaving 4 bases between. This TCR was recovered from a man aged 18 to 35 in good health and CMV-seropositive. Sequencing was performed on PBMCs. This chain connects TRBV29-1 to TRBJ2-2; D is uncertain. CDR3 sequence: CSVEELTGELFF. The CDR3 DNA follows: TGCAGCGTTGAAGAACTTACCGGGGAGCTGTTTTTT.